This T cell receptor beta chain was identified during a study of lymphopenia after photon versus proton radiotherapy. Study-wide findings and caveats: Photon-treated patients lost naive T cells and TCR diversity; proton-treated stayed stable.

Profiled with immunoSEQ multiplex PCR; TCRdb holds only in-frame clones, not every one. The sample consists of 77,000 or so clones, around four fifths of them appearing once. To note about this clone: Antigen: not known.

Specimen: peripheral blood, collected from a patient treated with proton-based radiotherapy. The receptor comes from a man aged 55 to 69 with pancreatic cancer.

The CDR3, as DNA: TGTGCCAGCAGCTCGAATGGACAGGGGAGGACCTACGAGCAGTACTTC. Protein: CASSSNGQGRTYEQYF. The rearrangement uses TRBV28 and TRBJ2-7, with 9 bases that match TRBD1. The CDR3 is 16 amino acids. Germline trimming cut 6 bases from V and 2 bases from J; bases unmatched to any gene: 11. The germline CDR1 and CDR2 sequences are MDHEN and SYDVKM.